The clone carrying this T cell receptor (beta chain) was counted once. The antigen is not known. Only in-frame clones appear in the TCRdb table, and some are missing; sequencing was by immunoSEQ multiplex PCR. The sample lists 95,000 to 150,000 clones, 85% to 90% occurring once. CDR3 length: 15 amino acids. From germline, CDR1 is LNHDA and CDR2 SQIVND (reference sequence). J gave up 4 bases and V 8 bases, and 7 bases lay outside the gene matches. This entry comes from a study of radiotherapy plus CTLA-4 blockade in lung cancer. Study-level background: Objective responses were seen in around a sixth of patients, disease control in about 30%.

Regarding the study as a whole: Reports identified early blood T cell clone dynamics, with interferon-beta, as the best response predictor. In blood, tumor-derived TCR clones expanded after radiotherapy plus ipilimumab.

V usage is TRBV19 and J usage is TRBJ2-7, with 14 bases aligning to TRBD2. The sample consisted of peripheral blood, taken from a patient treated with radiotherapy plus ipilimumab. The source is a human donor with non-small cell lung cancer that progressed on radiotherapy plus ipilimumab. In nucleotides, the CDR3 is TGTGCCAGTGCTCCGGGACTAGCGGGAGCATACGAGCAGTACTTC. Its protein product is CASAPGLAGAYEQYF.